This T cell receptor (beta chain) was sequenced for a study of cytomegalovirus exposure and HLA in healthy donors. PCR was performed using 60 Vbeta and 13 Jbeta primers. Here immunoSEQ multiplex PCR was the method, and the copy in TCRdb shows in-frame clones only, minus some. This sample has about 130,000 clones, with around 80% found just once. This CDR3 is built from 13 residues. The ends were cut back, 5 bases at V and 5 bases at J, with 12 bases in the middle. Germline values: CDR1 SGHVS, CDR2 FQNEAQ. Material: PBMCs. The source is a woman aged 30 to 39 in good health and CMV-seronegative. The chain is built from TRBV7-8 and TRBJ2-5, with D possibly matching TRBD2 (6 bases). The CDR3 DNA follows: TGTGCCAGCAGCCGGGACTTGGAGGAGACCCAGTACTTC. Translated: CASSRDLEETQYF.